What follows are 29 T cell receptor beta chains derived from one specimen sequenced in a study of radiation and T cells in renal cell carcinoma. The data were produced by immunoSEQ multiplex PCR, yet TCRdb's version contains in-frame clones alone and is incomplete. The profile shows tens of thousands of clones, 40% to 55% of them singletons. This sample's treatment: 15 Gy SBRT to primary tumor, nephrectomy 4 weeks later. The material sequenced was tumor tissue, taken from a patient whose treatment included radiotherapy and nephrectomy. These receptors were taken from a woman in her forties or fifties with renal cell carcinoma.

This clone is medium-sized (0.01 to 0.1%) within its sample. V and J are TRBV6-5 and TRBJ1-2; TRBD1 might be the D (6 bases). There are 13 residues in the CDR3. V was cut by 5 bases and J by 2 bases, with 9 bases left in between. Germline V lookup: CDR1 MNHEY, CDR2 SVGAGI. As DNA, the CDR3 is TGTGCCAGCAGTGCCCAGGGGAACTATGGCTACACCTTC. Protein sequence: CASSAQGNYGYTF.

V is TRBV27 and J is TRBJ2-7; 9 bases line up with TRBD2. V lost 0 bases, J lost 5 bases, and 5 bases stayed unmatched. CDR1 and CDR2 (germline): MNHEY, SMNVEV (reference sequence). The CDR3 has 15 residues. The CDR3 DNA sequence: TGTGCCAGCAGTTTATCGGTTAGCGGGGGTGACGAGCAGTACTTC. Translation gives CASSLSVSGGDEQYF.

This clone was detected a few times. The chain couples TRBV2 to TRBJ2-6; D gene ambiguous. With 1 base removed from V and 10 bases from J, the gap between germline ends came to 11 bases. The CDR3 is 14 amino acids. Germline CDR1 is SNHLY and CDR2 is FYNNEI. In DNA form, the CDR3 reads TGTGCCAGCAGTGAAGAGGGCCCCGCAAACGTCCTGACTTTC. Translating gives CASSEEGPANVLTF.

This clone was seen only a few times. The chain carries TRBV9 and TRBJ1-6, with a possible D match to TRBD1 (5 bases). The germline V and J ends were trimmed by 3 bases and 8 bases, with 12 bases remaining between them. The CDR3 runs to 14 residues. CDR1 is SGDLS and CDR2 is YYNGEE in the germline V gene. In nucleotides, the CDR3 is TGTGCCAGCAGCGGGGGACTAGGTTATTCACCCCTCCACTTT. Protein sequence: CASSGGLGYSPLHF.

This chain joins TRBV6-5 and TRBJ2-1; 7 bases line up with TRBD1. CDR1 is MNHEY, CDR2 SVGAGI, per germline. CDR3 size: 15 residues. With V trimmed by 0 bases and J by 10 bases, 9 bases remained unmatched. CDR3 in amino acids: CASSYSTGEWGEQFF. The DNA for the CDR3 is TGTGCCAGCAGTTACTCAACAGGGGAGTGGGGCGAGCAGTTCTTC.

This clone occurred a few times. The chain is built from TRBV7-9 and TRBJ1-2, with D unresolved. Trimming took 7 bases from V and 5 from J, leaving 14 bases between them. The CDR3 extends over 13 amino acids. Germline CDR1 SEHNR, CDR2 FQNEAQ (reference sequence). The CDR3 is CASTRAGIYGYTF. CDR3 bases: TGTGCCAGCACTCGAGCGGGGATTTATGGCTACACCTTC.

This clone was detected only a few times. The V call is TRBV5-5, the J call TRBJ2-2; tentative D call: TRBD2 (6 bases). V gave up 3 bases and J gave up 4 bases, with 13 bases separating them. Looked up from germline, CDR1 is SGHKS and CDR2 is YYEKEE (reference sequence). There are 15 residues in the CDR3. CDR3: CASSSSTRSTGELFF. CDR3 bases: TGTGCCAGCAGCTCCTCGACTAGATCCACCGGGGAGCTGTTTTTT.

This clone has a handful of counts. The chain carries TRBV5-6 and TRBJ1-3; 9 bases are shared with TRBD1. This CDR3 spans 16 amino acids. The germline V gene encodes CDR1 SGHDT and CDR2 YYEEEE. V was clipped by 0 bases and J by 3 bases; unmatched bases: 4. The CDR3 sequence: CASSLVQGAYGNTIYF. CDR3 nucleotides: TGTGCCAGCAGCTTGGTACAGGGGGCTTATGGAAACACCATATATTTT.

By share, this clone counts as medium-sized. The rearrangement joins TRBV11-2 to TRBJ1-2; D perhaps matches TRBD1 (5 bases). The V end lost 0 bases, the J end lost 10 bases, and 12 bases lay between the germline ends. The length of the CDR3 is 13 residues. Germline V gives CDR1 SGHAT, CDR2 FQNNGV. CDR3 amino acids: CASSLDPSGHYTF. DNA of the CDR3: TGTGCCAGCAGCTTAGATCCCTCAGGGCACTACACCTTC.

The CDR3 region is CASSLAGSYEQYF. CDR3 nucleotides: TGTGCCAGCAGCTTAGCAGGGAGCTACGAGCAGTACTTC. V and J are TRBV7-2 and TRBJ2-7, with D possibly being TRBD2 (5 bases). Germline CDR1 is SGHTA and CDR2 is FQGNSA. The germline V and J ends were trimmed by 0 bases and 3 bases, with 6 bases remaining between them. The CDR3 is 13 amino acids.

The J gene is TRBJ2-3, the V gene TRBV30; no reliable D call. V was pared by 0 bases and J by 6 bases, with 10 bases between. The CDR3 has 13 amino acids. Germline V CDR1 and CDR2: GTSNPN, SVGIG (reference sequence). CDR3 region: CAWSVPAVDTQYF. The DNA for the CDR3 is TGTGCCTGGAGTGTACCGGCCGTTGATACGCAGTATTTT.

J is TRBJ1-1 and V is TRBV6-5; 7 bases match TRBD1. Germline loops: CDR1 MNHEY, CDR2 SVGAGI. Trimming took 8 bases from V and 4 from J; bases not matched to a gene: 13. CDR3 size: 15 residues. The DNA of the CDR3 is TGTGCCAGCCGGACAGGTATAAATTCTGGCACTGAAGCTTTCTTT. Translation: CASRTGINSGTEAFF.

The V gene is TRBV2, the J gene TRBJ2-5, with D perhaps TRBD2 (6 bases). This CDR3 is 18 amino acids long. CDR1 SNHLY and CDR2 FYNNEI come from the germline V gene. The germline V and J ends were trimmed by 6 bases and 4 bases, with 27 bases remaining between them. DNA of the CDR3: TGTGCCAGCAGCGCAGGGCGGAGAGACGAGGGAGGCGGAGAGACCCAGTACTTC. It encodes CASSAGRRDEGGGETQYF.

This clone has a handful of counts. The CDR3 sequence: CATSVLPGAVSEQFF. The DNA for the CDR3 is TGTGCCACCAGCGTTCTCCCAGGGGCGGTAAGTGAGCAGTTCTTC. This chain connects TRBV15 to TRBJ2-1, with TRBD1 as a possible D gene (6 bases). This CDR3 comprises 15 residues. CDR1 LNHNV and CDR2 YYDKDF come from the germline V gene (reference sequence). With 5 bases removed from V and 9 bases from J, the gap between germline ends came to 20 bases.

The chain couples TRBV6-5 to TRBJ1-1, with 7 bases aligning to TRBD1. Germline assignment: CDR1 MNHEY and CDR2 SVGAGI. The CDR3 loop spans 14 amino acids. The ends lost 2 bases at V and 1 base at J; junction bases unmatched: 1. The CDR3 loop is CASSYRGQNTEAFF. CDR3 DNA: TGTGCCAGCAGTTACAGGGGGCAGAACACTGAAGCTTTCTTT.

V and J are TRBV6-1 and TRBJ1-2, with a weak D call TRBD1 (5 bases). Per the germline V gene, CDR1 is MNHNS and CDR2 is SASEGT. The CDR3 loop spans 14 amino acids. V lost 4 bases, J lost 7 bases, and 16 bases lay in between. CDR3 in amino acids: CASSGTRQQFGYTF. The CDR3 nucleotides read TGTGCCAGCAGTGGAACGCGACAGCAGTTTGGCTACACCTTC.

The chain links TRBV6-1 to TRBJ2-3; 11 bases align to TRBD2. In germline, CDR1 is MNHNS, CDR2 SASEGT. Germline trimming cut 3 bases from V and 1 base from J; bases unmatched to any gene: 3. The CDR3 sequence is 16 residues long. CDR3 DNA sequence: TGTGCCAGCAGTGATCTTAGCGGGAGGGGCACAGATACGCAGTATTTT. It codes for CASSDLSGRGTDTQYF.

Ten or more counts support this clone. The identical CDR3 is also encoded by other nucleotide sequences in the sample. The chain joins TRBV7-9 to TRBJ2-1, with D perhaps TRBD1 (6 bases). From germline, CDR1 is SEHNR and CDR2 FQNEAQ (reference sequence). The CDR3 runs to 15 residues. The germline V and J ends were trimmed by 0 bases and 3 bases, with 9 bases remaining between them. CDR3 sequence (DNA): TGTGCCAGCAGCTTAGCGGGGGCTCGCTACAATGAGCAGTTCTTC. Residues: CASSLAGARYNEQFF. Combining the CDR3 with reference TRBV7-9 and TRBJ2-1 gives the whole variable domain DTGVSQNPRHKITKRGQNVTFRCDPISEHNRLYWYRQTLGQGPEFLTYFQNEAQLEKSRLLSDRFSAERPKGSFSTLEIQRTEQGDSAMYLCASSLAGARYNEQFFGPGTRLTVL.

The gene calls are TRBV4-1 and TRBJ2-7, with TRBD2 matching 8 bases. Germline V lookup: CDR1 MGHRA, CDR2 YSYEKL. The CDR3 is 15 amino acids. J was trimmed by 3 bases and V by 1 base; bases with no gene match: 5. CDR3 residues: CASSQVFSGIYEQYF. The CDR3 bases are TGCGCCAGCAGCCAAGTTTTTAGCGGGATCTACGAGCAGTACTTC.

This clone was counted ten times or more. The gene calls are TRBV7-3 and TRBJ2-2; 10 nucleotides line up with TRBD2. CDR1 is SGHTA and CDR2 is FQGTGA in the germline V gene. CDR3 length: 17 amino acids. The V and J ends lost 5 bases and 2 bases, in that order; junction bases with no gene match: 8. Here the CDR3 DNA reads TGTGCCAGCAGCCCTCTCGGACTAGCGGTAAACACCGGGGAGCTGTTTTTT. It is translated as CASSPLGLAVNTGELFF.

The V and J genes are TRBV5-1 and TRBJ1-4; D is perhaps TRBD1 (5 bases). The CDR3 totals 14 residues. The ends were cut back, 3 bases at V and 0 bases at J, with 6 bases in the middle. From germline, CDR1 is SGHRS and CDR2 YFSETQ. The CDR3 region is CASSSTATNEKLFF. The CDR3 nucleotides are TGCGCCAGCAGCTCGACAGCAACTAATGAAAAACTGTTTTTT.

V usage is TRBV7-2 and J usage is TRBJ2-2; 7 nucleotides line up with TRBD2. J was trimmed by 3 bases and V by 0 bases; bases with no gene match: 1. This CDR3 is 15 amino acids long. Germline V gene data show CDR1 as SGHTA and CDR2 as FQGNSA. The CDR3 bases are TGTGCCAGCAGCTTAGCGCTAGCGGACACCGGGGAGCTGTTTTTT. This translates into CASSLALADTGELFF. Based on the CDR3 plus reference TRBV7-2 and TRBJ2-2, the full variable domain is GAGVSQSPSNKVTEKGKDVELRCDPISGHTALYWYRQSLGQGLEFLIYFQGNSAPDKSGLPSDRFSAERTGGSVSTLTIQRTQQEDSAVYLCASSLALADTGELFFGEGSRLTVL.

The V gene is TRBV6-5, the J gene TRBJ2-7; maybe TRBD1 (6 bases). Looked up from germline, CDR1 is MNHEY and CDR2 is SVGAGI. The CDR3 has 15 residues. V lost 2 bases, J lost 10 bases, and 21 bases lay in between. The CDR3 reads CASSYHPDRNTNQYF. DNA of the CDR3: TGTGCCAGCAGTTACCACCCGGACAGAAATACCAATCAGTACTTC.

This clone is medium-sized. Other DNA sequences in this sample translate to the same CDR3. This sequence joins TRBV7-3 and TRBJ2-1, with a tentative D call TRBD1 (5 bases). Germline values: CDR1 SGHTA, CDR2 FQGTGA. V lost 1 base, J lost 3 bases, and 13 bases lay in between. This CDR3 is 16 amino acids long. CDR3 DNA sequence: TGTGCCAGCAGCTTAATGGGTGGGCAGGGCTACAATGAGCAGTTCTTC. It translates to CASSLMGGQGYNEQFF.

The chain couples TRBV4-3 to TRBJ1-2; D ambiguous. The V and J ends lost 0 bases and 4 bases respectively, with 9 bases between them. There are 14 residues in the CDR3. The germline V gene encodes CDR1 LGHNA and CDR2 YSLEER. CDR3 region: CASSQDRRTYGYTF. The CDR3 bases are TGCGCCAGCAGCCAAGATAGGAGGACCTATGGCTACACCTTC.

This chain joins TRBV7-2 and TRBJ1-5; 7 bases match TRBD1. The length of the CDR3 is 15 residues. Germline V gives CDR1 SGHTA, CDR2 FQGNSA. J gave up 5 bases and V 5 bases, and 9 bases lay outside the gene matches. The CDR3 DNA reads TGTGCCAGCAGCCCTGAAACAGGGGCGTATCAGCCCCAGCATTTT. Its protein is CASSPETGAYQPQHF.

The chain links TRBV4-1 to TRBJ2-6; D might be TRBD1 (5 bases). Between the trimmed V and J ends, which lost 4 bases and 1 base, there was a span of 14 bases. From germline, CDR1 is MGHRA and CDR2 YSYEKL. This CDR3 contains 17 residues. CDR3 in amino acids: CASSPGRASSGANVLTF. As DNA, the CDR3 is TGCGCCAGCAGCCCAGGCAGGGCCTCTTCTGGGGCCAACGTCCTGACTTTC.

The CDR3 DNA sequence: TGTGCCATCAGTGAGTCGACCGAAAATGAAAAACTGTTTTTT. Encoded protein: CAISESTENEKLFF. The chain combines TRBV10-3 with TRBJ1-4; D is uncertain. Germline V CDR1 and CDR2: ENHRY, SYGVKD. CDR3 size: 14 residues. V gave up 0 bases and J gave up 5 bases, with 7 bases separating them.

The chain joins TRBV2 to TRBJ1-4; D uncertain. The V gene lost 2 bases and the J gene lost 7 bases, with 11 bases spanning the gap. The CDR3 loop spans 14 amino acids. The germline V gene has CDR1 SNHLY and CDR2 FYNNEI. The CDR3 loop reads CASSEQPWGEKLFF. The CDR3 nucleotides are TGTGCCAGCAGTGAACAACCCTGGGGTGAAAAACTGTTTTTT.